This T cell receptor (beta chain) was recorded in a study of PD-L1 blockade in urothelial cancer. The V segment lost 6 bases and the J segment 4 bases; nucleotides outside the gene matches: 9. The CDR3 sequence is 15 residues long. The germline gives CDR1 LNHDA, CDR2 SQIVND (reference sequence). TCRdb keeps only in-frame clones here, not all; method: immunoSEQ multiplex PCR. The sample lists fewer than 95,000 clones, 84% seen once, with approximately 2.1% in the top ten. The sample's time point: pretreatment peripheral blood. This chain links TRBV19 with TRBJ2-1; TRBD1 agrees at 7 bases. Sequenced material: PBMCs, taken around atezolizumab (anti-PD-L1) treatment. This receptor was identified in a man in his sixties with urothelial cancer. This CDR3 reads CASRDGTVGYNEQFF. The CDR3 DNA is TGTGCCAGTAGGGACGGGACAGTGGGGTACAATGAGCAGTTCTTC.